This is a list of T cell receptor beta chains from one sample in a study of T cell responses to AZD1222 COVID-19 vaccine. Profiling relied on immunoSEQ multiplex PCR, and the TCRdb table lists in-frame clones only, not all of them. Here the sample spans 86,000 or so clones, approximately 90% being singletons. The sample here was peripheral blood, taken on day 0 of MenACWY control vaccination. The receptor source for this set is an adult in good health. Both conserved end residues are part of each CDR3. Each record gives: D gene, J gene, V gene, clone size, CDR3 length, CDR3 protein, CDR3 DNA. A D gene is named only where the DNA matches it firmly. Some rows mark clone size as missing; the rest say once, few, many or name a class of expanded clone.

.,TRBJ2-7,TRBV19,few,15,CASSIASDPSYEQYF,TGTGCCAGTAGTATTGCATCGGATCCATCCTACGAGCAGTACTTC
.,TRBJ1-1,TRBV7-9,.,15,CASRTGTVRDTEAFF,TGTGCCAGCAGGACAGGAACCGTTCGGGACACTGAAGCTTTCTTT
.,TRBJ2-2,TRBV19,.,16,CASTDGAEHKVGELFF,TGTGCCAGTACCGATGGGGCGGAACATAAGGTCGGGGAGCTGTTTTTT
TRBD1,TRBJ2-6,TRBV7-9,once,16,CASSFPQGAGANVLTF,TGTGCCAGCAGCTTTCCCCAGGGGGCTGGGGCCAACGTCCTGACTTTC
TRBD1,TRBJ1-1,TRBV5-1,.,15,CASKPGTGSAVEAFF,TGCGCCAGTAAACCCGGGACAGGGTCCGCAGTTGAAGCTTTCTTT
.,TRBJ2-2,TRBV6-2/TRBV6-3,.,15,CASSYRPGTPGELFF,TGTGCCAGCAGTTACCGTCCCGGGACGCCCGGGGAGCTGTTTTTT
.,TRBJ1-2,TRBV19,.,14,CASSHGTPHAGYTF,TGTGCCAGTAGCCACGGGACACCCCACGCGGGCTACACCTTC
.,TRBJ1-2,TRBV28,.,10,CASGRYGYTF,TGTGCCAGCGGCCGCTATGGCTACACCTTC
.,TRBJ2-7,TRBV28,.,14,CASSLGSTNYEQYF,TGTGCCAGCAGTTTGGGCTCTACTAACTACGAGCAGTACTTC
.,TRBJ1-4,TRBV4-3,.,13,CASSQIIAEKLFF,TGCGCCAGCAGCCAAATTATCGCAGAAAAACTGTTTTTT
.,TRBJ1-2,TRBV29-1,.,11,CSVIGPYGYTF,TGCAGCGTAATAGGCCCCTATGGCTACACCTTC
TRBD1,TRBJ1-1,TRBV4-1,.,15,CASSLAEGANTEAFF,TGCGCCAGCAGCCTGGCAGAGGGGGCGAACACTGAAGCTTTCTTT
.,TRBJ2-3,TRBV5-4,.,13,CASSWRGPDTQYF,TGTGCCAGCAGCTGGAGAGGGCCAGATACGCAGTATTTT